Sequencing of this T cell receptor (beta chain) was carried out in a study of shared clonotypes between healthy human individuals. V was shortened by 2 bases and J by 8 bases, with 16 bases between the two germline ends. Germline loops: CDR1 MDHEN, CDR2 SYDVKM. The CDR3 contains 15 residues. The deep-level immunoSEQ assay was used. Assay: immunoSEQ multiplex PCR; the TCRdb copy retains only in-frame clones and omits some. The repertoire holds 600,000 or so clones, with around 95% as singletons. Naive CD8 isolation took CD45RO-negative cells positively selected for CCR7 and excluded terminally differentiated effector memory CD45RA+ cells. Study-wide results and limits: Clonotypes shared by all four sorted-subset donors had higher generation probabilities than non-shared clonotypes. Represented diversity (both genetic and exposure-history) was limited by the small number of donors. Around 5% was the fraction of naive CD4 clonotypes found shared across a handful of donors.

In regard to this clone: Its antigen is unknown.

The sequence derives from a woman younger than 45 in good health. Sequencing used naive CD8+ T cells sorted from blood. The V call is TRBV28, the J call TRBJ2-1; D possibly corresponds to TRBD1 (6 bases). The CDR3 DNA reads TGTGCCAGCAGTTTACAGGGGTCGGGGAGCTATGAGCAGTTCTTC. Its protein product is CASSLQGSGSYEQFF.